This entry is about one TCR beta chain. The data derive from a study of blood T cell repertoires in COVID-19. For the study at large: The United States, Italy and Spain supplied acute and convalescent COVID-19 samples.

Germline CDR1 reads SGHNT; CDR2 reads YYREEE (reference sequence). Trimming removed 0 bases at V and 5 bases at J, with 17 bases between. There are 16 residues in the CDR3. This table comes from immunoSEQ multiplex PCR, and its TCRdb copy is limited to in-frame clones, with some not included. The data hold 200,000 to 300,000 clones, with 70% to 85% observed a single time. The gene calls are TRBV5-4 and TRBJ1-2; maybe TRBD1 (5 bases). The sample taken for sequencing was peripheral blood. This TCR was sampled from an elderly woman with acute or convalescent COVID-19. CDR3 residues: CASSLGWSDGGYGYTF. The CDR3 nucleotides read TGTGCCAGCAGCTTGGGGTGGAGTGACGGGGGGTATGGCTACACCTTC.